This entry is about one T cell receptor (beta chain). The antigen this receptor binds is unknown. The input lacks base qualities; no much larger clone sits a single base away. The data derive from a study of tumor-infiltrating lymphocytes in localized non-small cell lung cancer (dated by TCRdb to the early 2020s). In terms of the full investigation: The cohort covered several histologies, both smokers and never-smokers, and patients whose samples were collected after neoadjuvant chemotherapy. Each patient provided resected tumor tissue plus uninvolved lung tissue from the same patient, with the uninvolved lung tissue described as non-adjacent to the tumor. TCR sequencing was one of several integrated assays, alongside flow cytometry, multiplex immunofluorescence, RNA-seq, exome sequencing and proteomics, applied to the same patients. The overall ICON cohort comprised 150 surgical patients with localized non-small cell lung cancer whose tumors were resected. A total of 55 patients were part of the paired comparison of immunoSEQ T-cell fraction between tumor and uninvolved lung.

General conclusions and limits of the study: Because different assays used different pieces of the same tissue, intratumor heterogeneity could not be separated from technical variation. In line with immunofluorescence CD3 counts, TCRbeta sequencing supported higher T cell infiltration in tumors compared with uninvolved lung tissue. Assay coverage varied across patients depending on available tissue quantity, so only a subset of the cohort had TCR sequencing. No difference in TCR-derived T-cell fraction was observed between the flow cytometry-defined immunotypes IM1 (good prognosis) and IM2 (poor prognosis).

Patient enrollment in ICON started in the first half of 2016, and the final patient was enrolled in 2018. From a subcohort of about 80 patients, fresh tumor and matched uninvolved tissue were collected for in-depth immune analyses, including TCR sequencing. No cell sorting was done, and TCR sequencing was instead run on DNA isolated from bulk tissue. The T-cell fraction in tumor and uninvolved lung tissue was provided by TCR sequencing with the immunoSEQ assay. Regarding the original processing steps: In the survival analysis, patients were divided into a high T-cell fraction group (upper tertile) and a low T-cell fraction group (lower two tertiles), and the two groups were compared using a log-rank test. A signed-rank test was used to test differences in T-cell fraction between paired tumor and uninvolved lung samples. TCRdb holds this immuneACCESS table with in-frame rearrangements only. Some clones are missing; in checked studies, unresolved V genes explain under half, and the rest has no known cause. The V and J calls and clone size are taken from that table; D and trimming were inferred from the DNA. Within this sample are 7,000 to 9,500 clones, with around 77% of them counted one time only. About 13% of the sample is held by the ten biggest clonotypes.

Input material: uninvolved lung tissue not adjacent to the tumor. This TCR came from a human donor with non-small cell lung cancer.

The sequence in DNA is TGTGCCGAACGGGACTCATACTCCTACAATGAGCAGTTCTTC. The encoded protein is CAERDSYSYNEQFF. The chain employs TRBV30 and TRBJ2-1; TRBD2 is a weak D gene call, 6 bases matching. Per the germline V gene (reference sequence), GTSNPN is the CDR1 and SVGIG is the CDR2. There are 14 amino acids in the CDR3, from cysteine to phenylalanine inclusive. Just the 42-base CDR3 DNA is kept, in frame starting at base 1. Deletion took 8 bases off V and 0 bases off J, with a span of 14 bases between the germline ends. Reference TRBV30 and TRBJ2-1 proteins supply the regions before and after the CDR3; the full variable domain is: SQTIHQWPATLVQPVGSPLSLECTVEGTSNPNLYWYRQAAGRGLQLLFYSVGIGQISSEVPQNLSASRPQDRQFILSSKKLLLSDSGFYLCAERDSYSYNEQFFGPGTRLTVL.